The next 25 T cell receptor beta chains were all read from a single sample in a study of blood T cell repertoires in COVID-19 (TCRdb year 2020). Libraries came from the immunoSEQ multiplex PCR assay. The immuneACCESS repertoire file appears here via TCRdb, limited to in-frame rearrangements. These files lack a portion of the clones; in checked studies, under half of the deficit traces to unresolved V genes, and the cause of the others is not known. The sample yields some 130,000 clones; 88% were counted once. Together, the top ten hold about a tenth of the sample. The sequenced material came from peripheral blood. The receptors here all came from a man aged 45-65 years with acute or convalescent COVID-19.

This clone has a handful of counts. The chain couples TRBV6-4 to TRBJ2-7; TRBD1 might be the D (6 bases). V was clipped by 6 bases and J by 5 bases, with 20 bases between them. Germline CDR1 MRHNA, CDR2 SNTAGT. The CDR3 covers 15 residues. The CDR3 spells CASRGIDRTGDEQYF. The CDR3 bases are TGTGCCAGCAGGGGAATAGACAGGACTGGGGACGAGCAGTACTTC.

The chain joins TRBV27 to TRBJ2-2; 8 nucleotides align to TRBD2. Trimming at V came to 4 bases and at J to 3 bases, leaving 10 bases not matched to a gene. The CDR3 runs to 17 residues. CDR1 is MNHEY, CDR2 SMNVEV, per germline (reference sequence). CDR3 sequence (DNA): TGTGCCAGCAGTTCCGGACTTATAGCGGGATACACCGGGGAGCTGTTTTTT. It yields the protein CASSSGLIAGYTGELFF.

The CDR3 DNA is TGTGCCAGTAGTAGACCCCGGGGAGGTGCAACTAATGAAAAACTGTTTTTT. Translating gives CASSRPRGGATNEKLFF. V gene TRBV19 combines with J gene TRBJ1-4; no reliable D call. Germline CDR1 reads LNHDA; CDR2 reads SQIVND (reference sequence). The V gene lost 4 bases and the J gene lost 0 bases, with 15 bases spanning the gap. This CDR3 has 17 amino acids.

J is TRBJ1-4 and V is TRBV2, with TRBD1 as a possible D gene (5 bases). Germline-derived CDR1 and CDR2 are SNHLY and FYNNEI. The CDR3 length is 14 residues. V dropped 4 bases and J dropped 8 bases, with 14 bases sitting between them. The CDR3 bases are TGTGCCAGCAGTGCAAAAAGACAGTCGGAAAAACTGTTTTTT. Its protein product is CASSAKRQSEKLFF.

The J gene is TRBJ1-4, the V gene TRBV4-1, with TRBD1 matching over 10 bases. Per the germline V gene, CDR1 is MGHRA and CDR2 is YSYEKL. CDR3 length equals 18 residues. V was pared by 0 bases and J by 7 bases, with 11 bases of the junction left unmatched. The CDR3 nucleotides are TGCGCCAGCAGCCAAGAGCAGGCGGGAGGACAGGGGGGTGAAAAACTGTTTTTT. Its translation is CASSQEQAGGQGGEKLFF.

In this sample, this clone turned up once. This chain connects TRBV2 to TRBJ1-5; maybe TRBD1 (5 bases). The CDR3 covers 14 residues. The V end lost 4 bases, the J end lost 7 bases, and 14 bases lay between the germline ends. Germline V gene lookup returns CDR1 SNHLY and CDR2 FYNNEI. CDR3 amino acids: CASSAGGVRQPQHF. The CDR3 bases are TGTGCCAGCAGTGCGGGAGGGGTACGGCAGCCCCAGCATTTT.

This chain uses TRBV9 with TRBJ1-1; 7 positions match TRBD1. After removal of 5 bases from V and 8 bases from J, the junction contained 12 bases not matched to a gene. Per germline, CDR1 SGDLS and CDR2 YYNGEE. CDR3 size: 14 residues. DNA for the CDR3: TGTGCCAGCAGTTTACACGGGACAGCTAAGGAAGCTTTCTTT. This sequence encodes CASSLHGTAKEAFF.

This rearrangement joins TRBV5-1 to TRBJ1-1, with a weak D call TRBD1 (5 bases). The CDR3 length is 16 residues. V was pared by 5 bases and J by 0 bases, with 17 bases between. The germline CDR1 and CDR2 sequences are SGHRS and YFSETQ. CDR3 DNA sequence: TGCGCCAGCAGACGGTCCGGACAAGCTATGAACACTGAAGCTTTCTTT. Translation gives CASRRSGQAMNTEAFF. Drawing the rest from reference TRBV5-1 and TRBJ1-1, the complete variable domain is KAGVTQTPRYLIKTRGQQVTLSCSPISGHRSVSWYQQTPGQGLQFLFEYFSETQRNKGNFPGRFSGRQFSNSRSEMNVSTLELGDSALYLCASRRSGQAMNTEAFFGQGTRLTVV.

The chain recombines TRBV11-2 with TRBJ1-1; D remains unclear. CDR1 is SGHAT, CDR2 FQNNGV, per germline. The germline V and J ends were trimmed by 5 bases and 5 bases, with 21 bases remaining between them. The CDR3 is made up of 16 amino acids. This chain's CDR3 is CASSVFLPESGTEAFF. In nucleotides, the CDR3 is TGTGCCAGCAGCGTCTTTCTTCCGGAATCCGGGACTGAAGCTTTCTTT. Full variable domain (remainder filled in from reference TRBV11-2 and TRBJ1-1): EAGVAQSPRYKIIEKRQSVAFWCNPISGHATLYWYQQILGQGPKLLIQFQNNGVVDDSQLPKDRFSAERLKGVDSTLKIQPAKLEDSAVYLCASSVFLPESGTEAFFGQGTRLTVV.

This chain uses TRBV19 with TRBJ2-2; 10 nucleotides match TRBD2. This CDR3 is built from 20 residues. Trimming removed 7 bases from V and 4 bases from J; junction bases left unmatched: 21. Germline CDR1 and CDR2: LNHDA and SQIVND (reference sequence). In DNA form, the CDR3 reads TGTGCCAGTAAACAAAGACGGGGACTAGCGACGCGTCGTCCCACCGGGGAGCTGTTTTTT. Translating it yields CASKQRRGLATRRPTGELFF.

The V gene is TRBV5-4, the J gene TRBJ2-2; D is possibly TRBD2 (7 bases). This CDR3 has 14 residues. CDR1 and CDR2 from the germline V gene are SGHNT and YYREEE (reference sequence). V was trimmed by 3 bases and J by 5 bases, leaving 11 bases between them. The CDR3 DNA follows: TGTGCCAGCAGCTCCGGGGGGCCGACCGGGGAGCTGTTTTTT. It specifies CASSSGGPTGELFF. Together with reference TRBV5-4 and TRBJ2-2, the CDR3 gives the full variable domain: ETGVTQSPTHLIKTRGQQVTLRCSSQSGHNTVSWYQQALGQGPQFIFQYYREEENGRGNFPPRFSGLQFPNYSSELNVNALELDDSALYLCASSSGGPTGELFFGEGSRLTVL.

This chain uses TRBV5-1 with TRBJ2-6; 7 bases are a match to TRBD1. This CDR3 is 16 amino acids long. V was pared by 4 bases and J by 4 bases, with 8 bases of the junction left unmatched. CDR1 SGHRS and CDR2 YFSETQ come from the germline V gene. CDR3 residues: CASSPKQGRGANVLTF. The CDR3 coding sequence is TGCGCCAGCAGCCCAAAACAGGGGAGAGGGGCCAACGTCCTGACTTTC.

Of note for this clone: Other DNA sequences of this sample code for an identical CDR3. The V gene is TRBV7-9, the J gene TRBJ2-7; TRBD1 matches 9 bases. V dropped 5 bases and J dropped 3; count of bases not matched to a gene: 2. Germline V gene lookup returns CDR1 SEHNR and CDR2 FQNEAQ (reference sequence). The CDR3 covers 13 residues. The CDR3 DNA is TGTGCCAGCAGCCCGGGACAGGGCTACGAGCAGTACTTC. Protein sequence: CASSPGQGYEQYF.

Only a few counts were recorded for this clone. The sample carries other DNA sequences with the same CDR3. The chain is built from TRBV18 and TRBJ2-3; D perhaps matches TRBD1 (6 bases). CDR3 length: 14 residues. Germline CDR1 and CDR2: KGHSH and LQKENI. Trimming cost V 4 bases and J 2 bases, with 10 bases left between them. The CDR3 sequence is CASSLWTVTDTQYF. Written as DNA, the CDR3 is TGTGCCAGCTCACTTTGGACAGTCACAGATACGCAGTATTTT.

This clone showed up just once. The CDR3 sequence: CASSDSCEAFF. The DNA for the CDR3 is TGTGCCAGCAGTGACTCCTGTGAAGCTTTCTTT. J is TRBJ1-1 and V is TRBV6-4; D is uncertain. With 0 bases removed from V and 7 bases from J, the gap between germline ends came to 3 bases. Per the germline V gene, CDR1 is MRHNA and CDR2 is SNTAGT. The CDR3 covers 11 residues.

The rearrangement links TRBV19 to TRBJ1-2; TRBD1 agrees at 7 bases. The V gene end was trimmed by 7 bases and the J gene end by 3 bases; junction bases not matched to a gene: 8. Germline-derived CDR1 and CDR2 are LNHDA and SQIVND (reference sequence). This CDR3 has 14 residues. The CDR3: CASTAGGAHYGYTF. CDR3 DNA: TGTGCCAGTACCGCAGGGGGAGCTCACTATGGCTACACCTTC.

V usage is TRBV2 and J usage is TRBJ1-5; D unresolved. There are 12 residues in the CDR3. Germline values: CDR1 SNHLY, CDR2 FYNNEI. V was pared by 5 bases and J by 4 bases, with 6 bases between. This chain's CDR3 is CASSSHNQPQHF. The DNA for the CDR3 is TGTGCCAGCAGTTCACATAATCAGCCCCAGCATTTT.

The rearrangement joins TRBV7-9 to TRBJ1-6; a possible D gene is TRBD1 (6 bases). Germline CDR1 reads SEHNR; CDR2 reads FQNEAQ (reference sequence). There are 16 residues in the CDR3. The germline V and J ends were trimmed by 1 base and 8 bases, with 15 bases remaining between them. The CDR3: CASSLGSGTLDSPLHF. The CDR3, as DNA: TGTGCCAGCAGCTTAGGTTCCGGGACATTGGATTCACCCCTCCACTTT.

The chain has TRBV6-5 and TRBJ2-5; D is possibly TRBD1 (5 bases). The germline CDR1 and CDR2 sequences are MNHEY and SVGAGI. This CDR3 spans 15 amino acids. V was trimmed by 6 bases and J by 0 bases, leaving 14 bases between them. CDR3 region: CASSPGWGHQETQYF. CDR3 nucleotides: TGTGCCAGCAGCCCAGGGTGGGGCCACCAAGAGACCCAGTACTTC.

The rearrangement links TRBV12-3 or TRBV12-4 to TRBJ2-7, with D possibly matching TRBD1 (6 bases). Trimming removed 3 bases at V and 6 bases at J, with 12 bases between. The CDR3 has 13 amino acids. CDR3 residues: CASSLRTAFEQYF. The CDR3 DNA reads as TGTGCCAGCAGTTTGCGGACAGCTTTCGAGCAGTACTTC.

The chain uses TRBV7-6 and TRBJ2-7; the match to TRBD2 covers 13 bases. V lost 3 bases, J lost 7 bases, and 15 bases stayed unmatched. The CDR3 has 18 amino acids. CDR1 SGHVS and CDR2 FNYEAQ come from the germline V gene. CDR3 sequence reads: CASSFEGGLAGVAAEQYF. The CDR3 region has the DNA TGTGCCAGCAGCTTCGAGGGTGGACTAGCGGGAGTGGCGGCAGAGCAGTACTTC. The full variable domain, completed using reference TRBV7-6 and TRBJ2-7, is GAGVSQSPRYKVTKRGQDVALRCDPISGHVSLYWYRQALGQGPEFLTYFNYEAQQDKSGLPNDRFSAERPEGSISTLTIQRTEQRDSAMYRCASSFEGGLAGVAAEQYFGPGTRLTVT.

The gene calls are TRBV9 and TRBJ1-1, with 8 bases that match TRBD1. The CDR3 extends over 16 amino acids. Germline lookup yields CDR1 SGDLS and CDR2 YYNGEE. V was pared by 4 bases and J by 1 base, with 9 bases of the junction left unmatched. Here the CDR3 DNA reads TGTGCCAGCAGCCCCAGGACAGGGCCGGGGAACACTGAAGCTTTCTTT. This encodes CASSPRTGPGNTEAFF. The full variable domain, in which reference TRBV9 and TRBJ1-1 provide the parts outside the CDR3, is DSGVTQTPKHLITATGQRVTLRCSPRSGDLSVYWYQQSLDQGLQFLIQYYNGEERAKGNILERFSAQQFPDLHSELNLSSLELGDSALYFCASSPRTGPGNTEAFFGQGTRLTVV.

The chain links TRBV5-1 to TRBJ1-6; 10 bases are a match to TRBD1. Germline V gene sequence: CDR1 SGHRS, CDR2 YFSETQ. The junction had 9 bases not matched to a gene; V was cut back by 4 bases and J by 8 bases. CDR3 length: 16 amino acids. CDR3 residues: CASSLGTGVEDSPLHF. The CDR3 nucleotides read TGCGCCAGCAGCCTTGGGACAGGGGTGGAAGATTCACCCCTCCACTTT.

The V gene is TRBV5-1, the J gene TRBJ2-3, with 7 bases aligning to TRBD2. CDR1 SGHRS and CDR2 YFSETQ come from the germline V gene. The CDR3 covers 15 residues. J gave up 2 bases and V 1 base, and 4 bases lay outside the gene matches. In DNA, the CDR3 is TGCGCCAGCAGCTTGAGCGGGGCGAACACAGATACGCAGTATTTT. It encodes CASSLSGANTDTQYF.

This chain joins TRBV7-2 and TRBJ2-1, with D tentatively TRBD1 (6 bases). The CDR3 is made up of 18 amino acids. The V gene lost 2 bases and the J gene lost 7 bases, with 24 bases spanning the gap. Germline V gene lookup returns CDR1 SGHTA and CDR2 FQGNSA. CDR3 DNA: TGTGCCAGCAGCTTATGGTCCTCCAACAGGGATTTAGGAAATGAGCAGTTCTTC. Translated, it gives CASSLWSSNRDLGNEQFF.